This T cell receptor (beta chain) was captured by sequencing in a study of post-analysis software for immune sequencing data. Study context: The disease courses spanned relapsing-remitting, secondary progressive and progressive-relapsing forms of multiple sclerosis.

As for this clonotype: No antigen is known for it.

Study-level points and caveats: Those samples that were prepared in the same batch co-clustered strongly by F measure. Multiple sclerosis patients had significantly lower normalized Chao1 diversity than controls.

Unique molecular identifiers tagged the TCR beta cDNA libraries. TCRdb processed the PCR reads anew with MiXCR; each CDR3 protein has one entry. Among hundreds of thousands of distinct CDR3 sequences listed, 25% to 30% were seen once. This receptor was identified in a girl aged 5 to 17 with multiple sclerosis. Sequenced sample: blood.

CDR3 nucleotide sequence: TGTGCCAGCAGCAAAAAGCGGGACAGGCTCACAGATACGCAGTATTTT. It translates to CASSKKRDRLTDTQYF. V gene TRBV21-1 combines with J gene TRBJ2-3; TRBD1 was called by the table and not checked on the DNA. TRBV21-1 is flagged as a pseudogene. This CDR3 comprises 16 residues.